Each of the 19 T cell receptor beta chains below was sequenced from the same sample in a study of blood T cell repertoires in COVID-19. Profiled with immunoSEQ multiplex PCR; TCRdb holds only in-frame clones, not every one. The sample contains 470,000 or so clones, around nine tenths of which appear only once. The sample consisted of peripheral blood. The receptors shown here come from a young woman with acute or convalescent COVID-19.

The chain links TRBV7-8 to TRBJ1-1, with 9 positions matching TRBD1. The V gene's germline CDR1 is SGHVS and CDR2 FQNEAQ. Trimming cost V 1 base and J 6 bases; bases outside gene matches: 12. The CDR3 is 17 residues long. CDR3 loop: CASSLVGTGGARAEAFF. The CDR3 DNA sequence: TGTGCCAGCAGCTTAGTTGGAACAGGGGGCGCGCGGGCTGAAGCTTTCTTT.

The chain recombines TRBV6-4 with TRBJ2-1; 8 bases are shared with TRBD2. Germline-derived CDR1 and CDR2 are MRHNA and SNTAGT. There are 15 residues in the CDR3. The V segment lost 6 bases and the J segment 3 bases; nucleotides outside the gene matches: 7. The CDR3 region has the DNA TGTGCCAGCAGCCGCGGGAGCGGGGGCTACAATGAGCAGTTCTTC. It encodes CASSRGSGGYNEQFF.

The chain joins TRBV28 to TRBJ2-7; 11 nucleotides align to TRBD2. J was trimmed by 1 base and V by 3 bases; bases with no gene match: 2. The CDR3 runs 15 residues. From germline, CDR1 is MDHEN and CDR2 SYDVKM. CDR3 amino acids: CASSLLAGGSYEQYF. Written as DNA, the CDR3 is TGTGCCAGCAGTTTGCTAGCGGGGGGATCCTACGAGCAGTACTTC.

CDR3 region: CASSSDGTSGAGANVLTF. The CDR3 DNA reads as TGTGCCAGCAGCTCGGACGGGACTAGCGGGGCCGGGGCCAACGTCCTGACTTTC. The rearrangement uses TRBV7-3 and TRBJ2-6, with 13 nucleotides matching TRBD2. The CDR3 consists of 18 residues. With 4 bases clipped from V and 4 bases from J, the junction kept 7 bases outside the gene matches. The germline V gene has CDR1 SGHTA and CDR2 FQGTGA.

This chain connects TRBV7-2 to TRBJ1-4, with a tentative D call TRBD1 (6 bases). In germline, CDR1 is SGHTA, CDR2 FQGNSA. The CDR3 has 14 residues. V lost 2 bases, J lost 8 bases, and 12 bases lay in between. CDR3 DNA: TGTGCCAGCAGCTTACCCCAGGGGCAGGAAAAACTGTTTTTT. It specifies CASSLPQGQEKLFF.

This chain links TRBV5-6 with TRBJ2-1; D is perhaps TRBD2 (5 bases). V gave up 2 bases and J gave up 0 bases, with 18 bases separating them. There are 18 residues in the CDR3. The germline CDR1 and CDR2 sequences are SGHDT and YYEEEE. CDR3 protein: CASSFRGSGWDSYNEQFF. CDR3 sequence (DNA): TGTGCCAGCAGCTTTAGAGGGTCTGGGTGGGACTCCTACAATGAGCAGTTCTTC. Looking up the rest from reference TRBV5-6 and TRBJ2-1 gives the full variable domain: DAGVTQSPTHLIKTRGQQVTLRCSPKSGHDTVSWYQQALGQGPQFIFQYYEEEERQRGNFPDRFSGHQFPNYSSELNVNALLLGDSALYLCASSFRGSGWDSYNEQFFGPGTRLTVL.

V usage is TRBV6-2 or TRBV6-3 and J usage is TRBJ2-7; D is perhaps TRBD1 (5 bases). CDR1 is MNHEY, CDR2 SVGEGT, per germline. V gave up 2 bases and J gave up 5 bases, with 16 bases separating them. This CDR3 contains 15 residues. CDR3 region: CASSYRTGWVDEQYF. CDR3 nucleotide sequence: TGTGCCAGCAGTTACCGCACAGGTTGGGTCGACGAGCAGTACTTC.

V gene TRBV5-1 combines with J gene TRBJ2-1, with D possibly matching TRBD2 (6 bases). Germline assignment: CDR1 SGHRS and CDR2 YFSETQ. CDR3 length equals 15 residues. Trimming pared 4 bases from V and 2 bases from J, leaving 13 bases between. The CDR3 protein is CASSPRTGAYNEQFF. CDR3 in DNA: TGCGCCAGCAGCCCCAGGACGGGGGCCTACAATGAGCAGTTCTTC.

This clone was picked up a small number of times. CDR3 protein: CASSPDTEKAFF. The CDR3, as DNA: TGCGCCAGCAGCCCTGATACGGAGAAAGCTTTCTTT. This chain joins TRBV4-1 and TRBJ1-1, with D hard to call. Germline assignment: CDR1 MGHRA and CDR2 YSYEKL. This CDR3 spans 12 amino acids. Trimming took 4 bases from V and 9 from J, leaving 12 bases between them.

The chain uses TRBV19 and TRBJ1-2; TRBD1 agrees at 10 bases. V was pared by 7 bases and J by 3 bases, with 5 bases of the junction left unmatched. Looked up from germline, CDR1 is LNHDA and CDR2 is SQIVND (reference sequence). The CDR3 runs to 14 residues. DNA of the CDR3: TGTGCCAGTACCCTGGACAGGGGGGACTATGGCTACACCTTC. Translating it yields CASTLDRGDYGYTF.

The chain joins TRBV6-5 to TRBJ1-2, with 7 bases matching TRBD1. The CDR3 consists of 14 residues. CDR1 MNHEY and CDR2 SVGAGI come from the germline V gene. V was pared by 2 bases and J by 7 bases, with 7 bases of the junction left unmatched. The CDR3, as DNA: TGTGCCAGCAGTTACAGGGGGCTCATGTCTGGCTACACCTTC. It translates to CASSYRGLMSGYTF.

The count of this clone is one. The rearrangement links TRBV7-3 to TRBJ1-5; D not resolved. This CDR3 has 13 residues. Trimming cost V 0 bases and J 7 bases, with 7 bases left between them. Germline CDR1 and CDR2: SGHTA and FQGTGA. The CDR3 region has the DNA TGTGCCAGCAGCTTAACGTCAGGACAGCCCCAGCATTTT. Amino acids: CASSLTSGQPQHF.

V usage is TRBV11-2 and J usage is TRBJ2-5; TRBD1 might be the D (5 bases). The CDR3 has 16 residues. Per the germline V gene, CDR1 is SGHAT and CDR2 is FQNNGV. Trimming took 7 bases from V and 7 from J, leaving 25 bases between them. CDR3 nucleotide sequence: TGTGCCAGCACCGGAAGGGGCTCCCCGACGATAGGGACCCAGTACTTC. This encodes CASTGRGSPTIGTQYF. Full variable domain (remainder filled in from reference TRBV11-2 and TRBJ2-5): EAGVAQSPRYKIIEKRQSVAFWCNPISGHATLYWYQQILGQGPKLLIQFQNNGVVDDSQLPKDRFSAERLKGVDSTLKIQPAKLEDSAVYLCASTGRGSPTIGTQYFGPGTRLLVL.

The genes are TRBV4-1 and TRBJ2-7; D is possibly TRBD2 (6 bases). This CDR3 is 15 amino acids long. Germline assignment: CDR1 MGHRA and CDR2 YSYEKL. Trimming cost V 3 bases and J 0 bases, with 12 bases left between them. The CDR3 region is CASSQGGASSYEQYF. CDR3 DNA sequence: TGCGCCAGCAGCCAGGGAGGAGCGAGCTCCTACGAGCAGTACTTC.

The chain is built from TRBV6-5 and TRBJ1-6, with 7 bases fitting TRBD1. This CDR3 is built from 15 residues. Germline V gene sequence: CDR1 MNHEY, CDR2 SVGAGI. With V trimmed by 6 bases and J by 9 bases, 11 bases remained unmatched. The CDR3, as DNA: TGTGCCAGCAGACGGGACAGCGACTTGATTTCACCCCTCCACTTT. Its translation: CASRRDSDLISPLHF.

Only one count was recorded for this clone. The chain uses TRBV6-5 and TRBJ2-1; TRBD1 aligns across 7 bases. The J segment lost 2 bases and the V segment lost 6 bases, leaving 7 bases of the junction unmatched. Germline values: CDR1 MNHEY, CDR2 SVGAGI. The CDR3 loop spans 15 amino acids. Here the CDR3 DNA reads TGTGCCAGCAGGTACCGGGACAGTCCCTACAATGAGCAGTTCTTC. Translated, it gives CASRYRDSPYNEQFF.

This CDR3 is CASSPELYQETQYF. DNA for the CDR3: TGTGCCAGCTCCCCTGAGCTTTACCAAGAGACCCAGTACTTC. The chain uses TRBV18 and TRBJ2-5; D remains unclear. The CDR3 has 14 amino acids. V dropped 6 bases and J dropped 0 bases, with 11 bases sitting between them. Looked up from germline, CDR1 is KGHSH and CDR2 is LQKENI.

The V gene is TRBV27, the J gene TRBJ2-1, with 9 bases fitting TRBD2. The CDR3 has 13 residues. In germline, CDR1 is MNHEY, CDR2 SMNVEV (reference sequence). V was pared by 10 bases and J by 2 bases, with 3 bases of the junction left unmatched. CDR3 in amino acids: CATQRGAYNEQFF. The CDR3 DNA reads TGTGCCACCCAGCGGGGGGCCTACAATGAGCAGTTCTTC.

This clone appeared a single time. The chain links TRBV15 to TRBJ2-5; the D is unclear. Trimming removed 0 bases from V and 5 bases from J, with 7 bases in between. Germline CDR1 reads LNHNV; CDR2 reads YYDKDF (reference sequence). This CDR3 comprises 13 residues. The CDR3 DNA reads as TGTGCCACCAGCAGAGATAATATTGAGACCCAGTACTTC. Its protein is CATSRDNIETQYF.